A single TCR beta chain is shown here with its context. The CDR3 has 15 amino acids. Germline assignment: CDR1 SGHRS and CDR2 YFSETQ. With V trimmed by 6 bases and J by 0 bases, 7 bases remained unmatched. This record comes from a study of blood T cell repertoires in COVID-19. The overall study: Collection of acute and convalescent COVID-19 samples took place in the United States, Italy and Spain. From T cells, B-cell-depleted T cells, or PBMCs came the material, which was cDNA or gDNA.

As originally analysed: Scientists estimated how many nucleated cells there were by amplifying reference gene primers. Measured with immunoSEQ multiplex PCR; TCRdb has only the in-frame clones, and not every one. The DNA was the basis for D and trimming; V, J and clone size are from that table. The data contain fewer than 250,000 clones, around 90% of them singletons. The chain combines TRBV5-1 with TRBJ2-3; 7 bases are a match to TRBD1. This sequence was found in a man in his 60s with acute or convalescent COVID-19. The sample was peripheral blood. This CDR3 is CASKPPGQSTDTQYF. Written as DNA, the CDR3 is TGCGCCAGCAAGCCCCCGGGACAGAGCACAGATACGCAGTATTTT.